Below, one T cell receptor (beta chain) is given with its context. Its antigen is undetermined. Clones were sequenced by immunoSEQ multiplex PCR, and TCRdb holds only the in-frame ones, with some missing. In the table there are under 200,000 clones, about 88% of which are singletons. The time point was: blood 4 weeks post-SBRT, at nephrectomy. The treatment: 15 Gy SBRT to primary tumor, nephrectomy 4 weeks later. Nephrectomy followed 15 Gy stereotactic body radiation by 4 weeks. Blood was sampled at baseline, 2 weeks and 4 weeks after SBRT. This sample was included in a study of radiation and T cells in renal cell carcinoma. The study's findings and limits: Pretreatment tumor biopsies were lacking, so baseline clonotypes are unknown. Top tumor clonotypes rose in blood 2 weeks post-radiation, then contracted.

V dropped 0 bases and J dropped 8; count of bases not matched to a gene: 9. This CDR3 has 16 amino acids. Germline V gene lookup returns CDR1 SGDLS and CDR2 YYNGEE. The input for sequencing was blood, taken from a patient whose treatment included radiotherapy and nephrectomy. The chain carries TRBV9 and TRBJ2-1; 9 bases are shared with TRBD2. This receptor was taken from a woman between 45 and 60 years old with renal cell carcinoma. The CDR3 region is CASSVDDSGGIYEQFF. DNA of the CDR3: TGTGCCAGCAGCGTAGATGATAGCGGGGGCATCTATGAGCAGTTCTTC.